What follows describes a single T cell receptor (beta chain). Its target is not known. The study drew the donors from its approximately 110-subject validation cohort, separate from the approximately 700-subject first cohort. Sequencing was performed with immunoSEQ multiplex PCR; in TCRdb, only in-frame clones are kept and a portion is missing. The sample holds some 130,000 clones; approximately 82% are singletons and the top ten take 30%. The sample belongs to a study of cytomegalovirus exposure and HLA in healthy donors. Germline V gene lookup returns CDR1 LNHDA and CDR2 SQIVND (reference sequence). Trimming took 5 bases from V and 4 from J, leaving 14 bases between them. The CDR3 loop spans 14 amino acids. Study results and limitations: Within the 100 to 150 validation repertoires, first-cohort TCR clusters tended to co-occur, according to a later analysis.

What was sequenced was PBMCs. The TCR was taken from a man in his thirties or forties in good health and CMV-seropositive. The rearrangement joins TRBV19 to TRBJ1-1, with D possibly matching TRBD1 (6 bases). The CDR3 bases are TGTGCCAGTAGTCTTACAGGGAGGGGCACTGAAGCTTTCTTT. Translated: CASSLTGRGTEAFF.